This T cell receptor beta chain was profiled in a study of cytomegalovirus exposure and HLA in healthy donors. As for the study in general: The same platform was used for the roughly 130 validation repertoires as for the 600 to 700 first-cohort repertoires, as reported in a later analysis.

This clone was detected a few times. What it recognizes is unknown. Germline V lookup: CDR1 SGHAT, CDR2 FQNNGV. The CDR3 length is 15 residues. The V gene end was trimmed by 1 base and the J gene end by 4 bases; junction bases not matched to a gene: 5. Study-wide results and caveats: The study recorded over 150 TCR beta chains that were cytomegalovirus-associated. TCR sequences were mostly rare, though some public TCRs occurred in many donors.

Repertoires were generated with immunoSEQ multiplex PCR, while TCRdb's copy carries only in-frame clones and drops some. The sample lists more than 300,000 clones; around 86% were seen once. The source is a woman aged 18 to 35 in good health and CMV-seronegative. V gene TRBV11-2 combines with J gene TRBJ1-2; 8 bases are a match to TRBD1. Sequencing was done on a sample of PBMCs. Written as DNA, the CDR3 is TGTGCCAGCAGCTTAGGACAGGGGCAGGGCTATGGCTACACCTTC. This encodes CASSLGQGQGYGYTF. The full variable domain, completed using reference TRBV11-2 and TRBJ1-2, is EAGVAQSPRYKIIEKRQSVAFWCNPISGHATLYWYQQILGQGPKLLIQFQNNGVVDDSQLPKDRFSAERLKGVDSTLKIQPAKLEDSAVYLCASSLGQGQGYGYTFGSGTRLTVV.